A selection of T cell receptor beta chains follows, all from one sample in a study of shared clonotypes between healthy human individuals. Profiling relied on immunoSEQ multiplex PCR, and the TCRdb table lists in-frame clones only, not all of them. The table has millions of clones, roughly nine tenths seen once. The sequenced sample was naive CD4+ T cells sorted from blood. The receptors stem from a man aged 18 to 30 in good health. Each CDR3 is given with its conserved first and last residue. D genes are given only for firm matches. Expanded clones get a size class; other rows say once, few or many, or leave the size out.

J gene: TRBJ1-6
clone size: .
V gene: TRBV28
D gene: .
CDR3 protein: CASSSAQGGNSPLHF
CDR3 DNA: TGTGCCAGCAGTTCGGCGCAGGGCGGCAATTCACCCCTCCACTTT

J gene: TRBJ1-5
clone size: .
V gene: TRBV30
D gene: .
CDR3 protein: CAWSILSDKKIGDQPQHF
CDR3 DNA: TGTGCCTGGAGTATCTTGTCGGACAAAAAGATCGGGGATCAGCCCCAGCATTTT

J gene: TRBJ1-1
clone size: .
V gene: TRBV28
D gene: .
CDR3 protein: CASIPRGASTEAFF
CDR3 DNA: TGTGCCAGCATCCCAAGGGGGGCAAGTACTGAAGCTTTCTTT

J gene: TRBJ2-3
clone size: once
V gene: TRBV6-6
D gene: .
CDR3 protein: CASRPHRAESTDTQYF
CDR3 DNA: TGTGCCAGCAGGCCCCACAGAGCAGAAAGCACAGATACGCAGTATTTT

J gene: TRBJ2-7
clone size: .
V gene: TRBV6-6
D gene: .
CDR3 protein: CASSPPREEQYF
CDR3 DNA: TGTGCCAGCAGCCCGCCAAGGGAGGAGCAGTACTTC

J gene: TRBJ2-1
clone size: .
V gene: TRBV7-7
D gene: .
CDR3 protein: CASSLANGVGQFF
CDR3 DNA: TGTGCTAGCAGCTTAGCGAATGGGGTGGGGCAGTTCTTC

J gene: TRBJ1-1
clone size: .
V gene: TRBV5-1
D gene: .
CDR3 protein: CASSLEILNTEAFF
CDR3 DNA: TGCGCCAGCAGCTTGGAGATCCTGAACACTGAAGCTTTCTTT

J gene: TRBJ2-7
clone size: .
V gene: TRBV7-2
D gene: TRBD2
CDR3 protein: CASSSGSGSIYEQYF
CDR3 DNA: TGTGCCAGCAGCTCCGGGAGCGGGAGTATTTACGAGCAGTACTTC

J gene: TRBJ2-2
clone size: .
V gene: TRBV2
D gene: .
CDR3 protein: CASSGINTGELFF
CDR3 DNA: TGTGCCAGCAGCGGCATAAACACCGGGGAGCTGTTTTTT

J gene: TRBJ2-3
clone size: .
V gene: TRBV18
D gene: .
CDR3 protein: CASSPKVMTTSTDTQYF
CDR3 DNA: TGTGCCAGCTCACCAAAGGTGATGACCACTAGCACAGATACGCAGTATTTT

J gene: TRBJ2-1
clone size: .
V gene: TRBV4-2
D gene: TRBD1
CDR3 protein: CASSFHHRDRGIYEQFF
CDR3 DNA: TGTGCCAGCAGCTTCCACCACCGGGACAGGGGCATCTATGAGCAGTTCTTC

J gene: TRBJ2-2
clone size: .
V gene: TRBV10-3
D gene: .
CDR3 protein: CAISKENTGELFF
CDR3 DNA: TGTGCCATCAGTAAAGAAAACACCGGGGAGCTGTTTTTT

J gene: TRBJ2-2
clone size: .
V gene: TRBV9
D gene: TRBD2
CDR3 protein: CASSVGLSGRVRGTGELFF
CDR3 DNA: TGTGCCAGCAGCGTGGGTCTTAGCGGGAGAGTTAGGGGCACCGGGGAGCTGTTTTTT

J gene: TRBJ2-3
clone size: .
V gene: TRBV18
D gene: .
CDR3 protein: CASSPPITSPQSDTQYF
CDR3 DNA: TGTGCCAGCTCACCACCGATCACTAGCCCTCAATCAGATACGCAGTATTTT

J gene: TRBJ1-1
clone size: .
V gene: TRBV19
D gene: .
CDR3 protein: CASSIVGMSNTEAFF
CDR3 DNA: TGTGCCAGTAGTATAGTGGGGATGTCGAACACTGAAGCTTTCTTT

J gene: TRBJ1-1
clone size: .
V gene: TRBV6-5
D gene: .
CDR3 protein: CASSYLLNTEAFF
CDR3 DNA: TGTGCCAGCAGTTATTTACTGAACACTGAAGCTTTCTTT

J gene: TRBJ1-3
clone size: .
V gene: TRBV2
D gene: TRBD1
CDR3 protein: CASRSRDRGTVSLGNTIYF
CDR3 DNA: TGTGCCAGCAGGAGTCGAGACAGGGGGACTGTGAGCCTGGGAAACACCATATATTTT

J gene: TRBJ1-6
clone size: .
V gene: TRBV6-5
D gene: TRBD1
CDR3 protein: CASRRDSNSPLHF
CDR3 DNA: TGTGCCAGCAGGCGGGACAGCAATTCACCCCTCCACTTT

J gene: TRBJ2-4
clone size: .
V gene: TRBV4-3
D gene: .
CDR3 protein: CASSRGRGLPLAKNIQYF
CDR3 DNA: TGCGCCAGCAGCAGGGGGAGGGGGTTGCCCTTAGCCAAAAACATTCAGTACTTC

J gene: TRBJ1-2
clone size: .
V gene: TRBV7-2
D gene: TRBD1
CDR3 protein: CASSPHGDSPDGYTF
CDR3 DNA: TGTGCCAGCAGTCCCCACGGGGACAGCCCAGATGGCTACACCTTC

J gene: TRBJ2-3
clone size: .
V gene: TRBV5-1
D gene: TRBD2
CDR3 protein: CASSLASGGLSTDTQYF
CDR3 DNA: TGCGCCAGCAGCTTGGCTAGCGGGGGCCTTAGCACAGATACGCAGTATTTT

J gene: TRBJ1-2
clone size: few
V gene: TRBV30
D gene: .
CDR3 protein: CAWSHKGHTF
CDR3 DNA: TGTGCCTGGAGTCACAAGGGGCACACCTTC

J gene: TRBJ1-6
clone size: .
V gene: TRBV6-5
D gene: TRBD1
CDR3 protein: CASSSRDSRYNSPLHF
CDR3 DNA: TGTGCCAGCAGTTCCCGGGACAGTCGTTATAATTCACCCCTCCACTTT

J gene: TRBJ2-3
clone size: .
V gene: TRBV6-5
D gene: .
CDR3 protein: CASSYSDTQYF
CDR3 DNA: TGTGCCAGCAGTTATTCCGATACGCAGTATTTT

J gene: TRBJ2-7
clone size: .
V gene: TRBV18
D gene: TRBD2
CDR3 protein: CASSQGLAGWAGQYEQYF
CDR3 DNA: TGTGCCAGCTCACAGGGACTAGCGGGTTGGGCCGGGCAATACGAGCAGTACTTC

J gene: TRBJ2-1
clone size: .
V gene: TRBV5-4
D gene: .
CDR3 protein: CASSLGAGNNEQFF
CDR3 DNA: TGTGCCAGCAGCTTGGGTGCAGGGAACAATGAGCAGTTCTTC

J gene: TRBJ2-1
clone size: once
V gene: TRBV11-3
D gene: TRBD2
CDR3 protein: CASSLDGLAGGGSYNEQFF
CDR3 DNA: TGTGCCAGCAGCTTAGACGGACTAGCGGGGGGAGGTTCCTACAATGAGCAGTTCTTC

J gene: TRBJ1-2
clone size: .
V gene: TRBV5-1
D gene: .
CDR3 protein: CASSLALQVAGGYTF
CDR3 DNA: TGCGCCAGCAGCTTGGCTTTACAGGTAGCGGGTGGCTACACCTTC

J gene: TRBJ1-1
clone size: .
V gene: TRBV6-5
D gene: .
CDR3 protein: CASSSRNTEAFF
CDR3 DNA: TGTGCCAGCAGTTCTAGGAACACTGAAGCTTTCTTT

J gene: TRBJ2-7
clone size: .
V gene: TRBV2
D gene: .
CDR3 protein: CASRRESYEQYF
CDR3 DNA: TGTGCCAGCCGCAGGGAGTCCTACGAGCAGTACTTC

J gene: TRBJ2-2
clone size: .
V gene: TRBV9
D gene: TRBD1
CDR3 protein: CASSAGQGPTTGELFF
CDR3 DNA: TGTGCCAGCAGCGCCGGACAGGGCCCGACCACCGGGGAGCTGTTTTTT

J gene: TRBJ2-7
clone size: .
V gene: TRBV18
D gene: TRBD1
CDR3 protein: CASSLSGTGPPGEQYF
CDR3 DNA: TGTGCCAGCTCACTGTCCGGGACAGGACCTCCGGGCGAGCAGTACTTC

J gene: TRBJ2-5
clone size: .
V gene: TRBV19
D gene: .
CDR3 protein: CASRRTIQETQYF
CDR3 DNA: TGTGCCAGTAGAAGGACTATCCAAGAGACCCAGTACTTC

J gene: TRBJ1-2
clone size: .
V gene: TRBV5-4
D gene: .
CDR3 protein: CASSLVPEDYGYTF
CDR3 DNA: TGTGCCAGCAGCTTGGTCCCAGAGGACTATGGCTACACCTTC

J gene: TRBJ1-2
clone size: .
V gene: TRBV28
D gene: .
CDR3 protein: CASSTEVHNYGYTF
CDR3 DNA: TGTGCCAGCAGTACAGAGGTTCATAACTATGGCTACACCTTC

J gene: TRBJ1-1
clone size: .
V gene: TRBV7-9
D gene: TRBD1
CDR3 protein: CASSLDRGLDVVGEAFF
CDR3 DNA: TGTGCCAGCAGCTTAGACAGGGGGCTCGATGTAGTGGGTGAAGCTTTCTTT

J gene: TRBJ2-7
clone size: .
V gene: TRBV6-5
D gene: .
CDR3 protein: CASSYSLNSYEQYF
CDR3 DNA: TGTGCCAGCAGTTATTCGCTTAACTCCTACGAGCAGTACTTC

J gene: TRBJ1-1
clone size: once
V gene: TRBV5-5
D gene: TRBD1
CDR3 protein: CASSLEAGGEAFF
CDR3 DNA: TGTGCCAGCAGCTTGGAGGCAGGGGGTGAAGCTTTCTTT

J gene: TRBJ2-2
clone size: once
V gene: TRBV28
D gene: TRBD2
CDR3 protein: CASSLAGGYPGTGELFF
CDR3 DNA: TGTGCCAGCAGTTTAGCGGGGGGCTACCCCGGCACCGGGGAGCTGTTTTTT

J gene: TRBJ2-3
clone size: .
V gene: TRBV11-3
D gene: TRBD2
CDR3 protein: CASSTSGSTDTQYF
CDR3 DNA: TGTGCCAGCAGCACTAGCGGTAGCACAGATACGCAGTATTTT

J gene: TRBJ1-1
clone size: .
V gene: TRBV5-1
D gene: .
CDR3 protein: CASSFTGTMNTEAFF
CDR3 DNA: TGCGCCAGCAGCTTCACGGGAACCATGAACACTGAAGCTTTCTTT

J gene: TRBJ2-2
clone size: .
V gene: TRBV5-1
D gene: .
CDR3 protein: CASSLVGGGELFF
CDR3 DNA: TGCGCCAGCAGCTTGGTTGGTGGCGGGGAGCTGTTTTTT

J gene: TRBJ2-5
clone size: .
V gene: TRBV11-2
D gene: .
CDR3 protein: CASSLEVDYRETQYF
CDR3 DNA: TGTGCCAGCAGCTTAGAAGTGGACTACAGAGAGACCCAGTACTTC

J gene: TRBJ2-1
clone size: .
V gene: TRBV6-5
D gene: .
CDR3 protein: CASSRTERYNEQFF
CDR3 DNA: TGTGCCAGCAGTCGGACCGAGAGGTACAATGAGCAGTTCTTC

J gene: TRBJ1-1
clone size: .
V gene: TRBV7-9
D gene: .
CDR3 protein: CASSSWGARGQTEAFF
CDR3 DNA: TGTGCCAGCAGCAGTTGGGGGGCCAGGGGTCAAACTGAAGCTTTCTTT

J gene: TRBJ2-3
clone size: .
V gene: TRBV5-1
D gene: TRBD2
CDR3 protein: CASSLVSGGPRITDTQYF
CDR3 DNA: TGCGCCAGCAGCTTGGTTAGCGGGGGTCCAAGAATCACAGATACGCAGTATTTT

J gene: TRBJ2-1
clone size: .
V gene: TRBV11-3
D gene: TRBD2
CDR3 protein: CASSSRGGNNEQFF
CDR3 DNA: TGTGCCAGCAGCTCCCGGGGGGGAAACAATGAGCAGTTCTTC

J gene: TRBJ2-5
clone size: .
V gene: TRBV6-1
D gene: TRBD2
CDR3 protein: CASTEGTIGGTQYF
CDR3 DNA: TGTGCCAGCACCGAAGGGACTATCGGCGGGACCCAGTACTTC

J gene: TRBJ2-5
clone size: .
V gene: TRBV5-5
D gene: TRBD2
CDR3 protein: CASSLVPGGAGQETQYF
CDR3 DNA: TGTGCCAGCAGCTTGGTCCCGGGAGGGGCCGGCCAAGAGACCCAGTACTTC

J gene: TRBJ2-3
clone size: .
V gene: TRBV7-2
D gene: .
CDR3 protein: CASSLVSTQYF
CDR3 DNA: TGTGCCAGCAGCTTAGTCTCTACGCAGTATTTT

J gene: TRBJ2-5
clone size: .
V gene: TRBV11-2
D gene: .
CDR3 protein: CASSPTGRGQETQYF
CDR3 DNA: TGTGCCAGCAGCCCAACGGGCAGGGGCCAAGAGACCCAGTACTTC

J gene: TRBJ2-1
clone size: .
V gene: TRBV5-6
D gene: .
CDR3 protein: CASSLGSPHEQFF
CDR3 DNA: TGTGCCAGCAGCTTGGGTAGCCCCCATGAGCAGTTCTTC

J gene: TRBJ2-2
clone size: .
V gene: TRBV5-1
D gene: .
CDR3 protein: CASSLVLGANTGELFF
CDR3 DNA: TGCGCCAGCAGCTTGGTTCTCGGGGCGAACACCGGGGAGCTGTTTTTT